This TCR beta chain was identified in a study of siplizumab effects on memory and regulatory T cells. Study findings and constraints: Many proliferating CD4+ or CD8+ clones remained unclassified. Roughly 80-97% of them could not be assigned either a naive or a memory phenotype. No more than a minor fraction of alloreactive clones could be traced back to unstimulated subsets. Siplizumab significantly decreased alloreactive sequences from unstimulated CD4+ memory cells.

TCRdb's copy holds only in-frame clones and misses some; the assay was immunoSEQ multiplex PCR. The sample carries around 78,000 clones, roughly 89% recorded once. Notes on this clone: Its target is unknown.

Germline CDR1 reads MNHNY; CDR2 reads SVGAGI (reference sequence). This CDR3 region has 14 residues. Trimming pared 2 bases from V and 1 base from J, leaving 8 bases between. The chain links TRBV6-6 to TRBJ1-1; D remains ambiguous. The source material was CD8+ T cells sorted from blood. This receptor was obtained from a human donor in good health. In nucleotides, the CDR3 is TGTGCCAGCAGTTACGGGTTGGGGAACACTGAAGCTTTCTTT. It codes for CASSYGLGNTEAFF.